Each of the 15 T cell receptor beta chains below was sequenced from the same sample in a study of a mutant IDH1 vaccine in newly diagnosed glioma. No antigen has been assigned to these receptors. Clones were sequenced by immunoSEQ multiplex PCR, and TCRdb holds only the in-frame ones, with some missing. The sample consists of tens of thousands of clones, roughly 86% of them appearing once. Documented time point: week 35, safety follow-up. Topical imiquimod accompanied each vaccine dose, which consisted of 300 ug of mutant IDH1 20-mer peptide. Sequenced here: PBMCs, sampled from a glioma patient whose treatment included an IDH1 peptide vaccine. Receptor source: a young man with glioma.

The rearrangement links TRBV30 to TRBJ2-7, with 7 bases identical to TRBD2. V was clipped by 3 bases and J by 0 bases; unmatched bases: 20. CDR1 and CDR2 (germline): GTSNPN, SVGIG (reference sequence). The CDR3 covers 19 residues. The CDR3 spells CAWSRFGGDLAGASYEQYF. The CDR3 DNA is TGTGCCTGGAGCCGTTTTGGGGGGGACTTAGCGGGCGCCTCCTACGAGCAGTACTTC.

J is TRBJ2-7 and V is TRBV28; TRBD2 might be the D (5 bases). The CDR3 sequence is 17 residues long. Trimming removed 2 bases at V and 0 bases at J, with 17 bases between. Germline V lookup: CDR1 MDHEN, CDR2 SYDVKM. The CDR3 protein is CASSLEGGGSPSYEQYF. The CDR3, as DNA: TGTGCCAGCAGTTTAGAGGGTGGCGGGTCTCCCTCCTACGAGCAGTACTTC.

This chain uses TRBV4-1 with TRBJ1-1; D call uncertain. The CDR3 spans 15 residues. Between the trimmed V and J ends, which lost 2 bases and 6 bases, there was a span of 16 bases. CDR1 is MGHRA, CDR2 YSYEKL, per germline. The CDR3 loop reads CASSQFVEAASEAFF. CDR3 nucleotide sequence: TGCGCCAGCAGCCAATTCGTGGAGGCAGCCTCTGAAGCTTTCTTT.

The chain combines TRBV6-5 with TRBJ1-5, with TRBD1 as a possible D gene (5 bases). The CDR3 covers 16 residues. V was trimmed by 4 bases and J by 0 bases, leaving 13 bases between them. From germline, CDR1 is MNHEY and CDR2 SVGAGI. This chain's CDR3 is CASSLLGQASNQPQHF. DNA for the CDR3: TGTGCCAGCAGTTTATTGGGGCAGGCTAGCAATCAGCCCCAGCATTTT.

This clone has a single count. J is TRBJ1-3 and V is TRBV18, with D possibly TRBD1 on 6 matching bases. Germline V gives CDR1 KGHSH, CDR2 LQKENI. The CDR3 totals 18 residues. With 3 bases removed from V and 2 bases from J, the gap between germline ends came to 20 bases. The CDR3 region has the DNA TGTGCCAGCTCACCTATCTATACAGGGATCGTTCCTGGAAACACCATATATTTT. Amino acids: CASSPIYTGIVPGNTIYF.

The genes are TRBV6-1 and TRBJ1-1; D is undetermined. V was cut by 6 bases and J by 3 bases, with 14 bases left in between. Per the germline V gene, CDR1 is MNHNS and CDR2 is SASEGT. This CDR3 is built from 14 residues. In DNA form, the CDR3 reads TGTGCCAGCAGGTTGACGGAGGAAGACACTGAAGCTTTCTTT. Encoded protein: CASRLTEEDTEAFF.

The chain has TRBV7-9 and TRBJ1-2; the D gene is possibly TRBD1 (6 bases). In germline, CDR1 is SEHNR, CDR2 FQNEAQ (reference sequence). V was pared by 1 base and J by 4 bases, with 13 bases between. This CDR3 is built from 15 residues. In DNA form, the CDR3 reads TGTGCCAGCAGCTTAGTGGGGGGCCCTAGCTATGGCTACACCTTC. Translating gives CASSLVGGPSYGYTF.

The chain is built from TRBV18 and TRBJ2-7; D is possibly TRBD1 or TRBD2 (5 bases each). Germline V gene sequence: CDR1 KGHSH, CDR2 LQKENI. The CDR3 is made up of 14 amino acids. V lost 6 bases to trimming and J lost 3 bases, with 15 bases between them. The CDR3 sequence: CASSRAGTLYEQYF. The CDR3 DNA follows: TGTGCCAGCTCCCGGGCCGGGACCCTCTACGAGCAGTACTTC.

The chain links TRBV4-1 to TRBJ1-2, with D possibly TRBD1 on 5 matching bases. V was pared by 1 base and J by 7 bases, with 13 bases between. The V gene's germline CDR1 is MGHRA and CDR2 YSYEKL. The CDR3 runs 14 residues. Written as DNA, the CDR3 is TGCGCCAGCAGCCAAGTCCTAACAGGATCTGGCTACACCTTC. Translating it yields CASSQVLTGSGYTF.

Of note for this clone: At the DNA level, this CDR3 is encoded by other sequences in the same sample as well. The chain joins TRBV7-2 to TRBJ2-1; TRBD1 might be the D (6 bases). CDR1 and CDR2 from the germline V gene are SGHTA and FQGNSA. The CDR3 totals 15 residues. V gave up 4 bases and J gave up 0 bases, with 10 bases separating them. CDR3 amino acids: CASSSTGTSYNEQFF. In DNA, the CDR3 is TGTGCCAGCAGCTCCACAGGGACCTCCTACAATGAGCAGTTCTTC.

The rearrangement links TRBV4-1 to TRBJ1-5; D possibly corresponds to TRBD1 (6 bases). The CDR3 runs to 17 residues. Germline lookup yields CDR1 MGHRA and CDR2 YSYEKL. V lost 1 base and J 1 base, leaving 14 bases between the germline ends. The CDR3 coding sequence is TGCGCCAGCAGCCAAGTGGGGGGGGCTGGGAGCAATCAGCCCCAGCATTTT. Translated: CASSQVGGAGSNQPQHF.

The CDR3 DNA follows: TGCAGCGTTCAACCGGGACCCCCAAGCTCTGGCTACACCTTC. Protein product: CSVQPGPPSSGYTF. The genes are TRBV29-1 and TRBJ1-2, with a weak D call TRBD1 (5 bases). The CDR3 loop spans 14 amino acids. The V end lost 5 bases, the J end lost 7 bases, and 20 bases lay between the germline ends. CDR1 SQVTM and CDR2 ANQGSEA come from the germline V gene.

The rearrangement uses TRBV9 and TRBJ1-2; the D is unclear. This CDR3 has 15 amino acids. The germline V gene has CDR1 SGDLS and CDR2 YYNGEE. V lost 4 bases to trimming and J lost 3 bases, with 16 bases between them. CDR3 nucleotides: TGTGCCAGCAGCTTAGGAGGAGGGAGCCACTATGGCTACACCTTC. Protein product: CASSLGGGSHYGYTF.

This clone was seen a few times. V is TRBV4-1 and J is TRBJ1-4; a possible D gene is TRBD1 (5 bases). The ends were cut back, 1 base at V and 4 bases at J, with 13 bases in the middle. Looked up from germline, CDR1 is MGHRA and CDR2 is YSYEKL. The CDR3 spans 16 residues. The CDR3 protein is CASSQVWGRDNEKLFF. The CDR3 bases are TGCGCCAGCAGCCAAGTCTGGGGGAGGGATAATGAAAAACTGTTTTTT.

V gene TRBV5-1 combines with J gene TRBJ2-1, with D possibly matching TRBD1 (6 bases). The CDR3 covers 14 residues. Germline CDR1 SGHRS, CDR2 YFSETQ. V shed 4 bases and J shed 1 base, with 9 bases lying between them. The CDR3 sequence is CASSAGQSYNEQFF. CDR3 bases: TGCGCCAGCAGCGCTGGACAGTCCTACAATGAGCAGTTCTTC.